This T cell receptor beta chain is from a study of T cell responses to AZD1222 COVID-19 vaccine. Whole-study results and caveats: The study sampled repertoires only after the peak T cell response.

Concerning this clone itself: Antigen: not known.

This table comes from immunoSEQ multiplex PCR, and its TCRdb copy is limited to in-frame clones, with some not included. The sample has 85,000 to 110,000 clones, 90% seen once. CDR3 length equals 13 residues. Trimming cost V 0 bases and J 3 bases, with 7 bases left between them. Per the germline V gene, CDR1 is SGHNT and CDR2 is YYREEE (reference sequence). The chain joins TRBV5-4 to TRBJ2-7, with D unresolved. This receptor was obtained from an adult in good health. Sequenced material: peripheral blood, taken on day 0 of AZD1222 vaccination. The CDR3 loop is CASSLGQDYEQYF. CDR3 nucleotides: TGTGCCAGCAGCTTGGGCCAGGACTACGAGCAGTACTTC.